These 30 T cell receptor beta chains originate from one sample sequenced in a study of breast tumors, draining lymph nodes, adjacent tissues. The lymph nodes were axillary draining lymph nodes from breast cancer patients. TCRdb re-analysed the multiplex PCR reads in MiXCR, keeping a single row per CDR3 protein. The repertoire includes over 200,000 distinct CDR3 sequences, about 30% of them detected once, and 1.4% sits in the top ten. Material: axillary lymph node tissue. These TCRs come from a female donor with breast cancer. Some clones in this sample may be carry-over from other donors' samples.

This clonotype has ten or more counts. This rearrangement joins TRBV20-1 to TRBJ2-3; weak D call: TRBD2 (7 bases). Germline CDR1 and CDR2: DFQATT and SNEGSKA (reference sequence). This CDR3 spans 18 amino acids. The V end was cut by 1 base, the J end by 0 bases, with 20 bases between. Written as DNA, the CDR3 is TGCAGTGCTAGAGGGGGGCTTGGAGCGGGACCTAGCACAGATACGCAGTATTTT. It is translated as CSARGGLGAGPSTDTQYF.

This clonotype showed up just a few times. This may stem from a read error, because a much larger clone lies one nucleotide away. V is TRBV6-5 and J is TRBJ2-3; possibly TRBD1 for D (7 bases). From germline, CDR1 is MNHEY and CDR2 SVGAGI. CDR3 size: 15 residues. Trimming took off 6 bases at V and 1 base at J, with 14 bases between the two ends. CDR3 protein: CASRHRGGGTDTQYF. DNA of the CDR3: TGTGCCAGCAGGCACAGGGGAGGCGGCACAGATACGCAGTATTTT.

This clonotype was detected many times. V gene TRBV6-4 combines with J gene TRBJ2-2; the D gene is possibly TRBD1 (5 bases). CDR1 is MRHNA, CDR2 SNTAGT, per germline. V was pared by 2 bases and J by 1 base, with 5 bases between. This CDR3 spans 14 amino acids. The DNA for the CDR3 is TGTGCCAGCAGTGACACAGGGAACACCGGGGAGCTGTTTTTT. Protein sequence: CASSDTGNTGELFF.

This clonotype showed up many times. The V call is TRBV28, the J call TRBJ1-4; no firm D call. The germline V and J ends were trimmed by 11 bases and 4 bases, with 20 bases remaining between them. Germline lookup yields CDR1 MDHEN and CDR2 SYDVKM. This CDR3 contains 15 residues. The CDR3 nucleotides read TGTGCCGCATTCGGAGGGCGTCGAGATAATGAAAAACTGTTTTTT. Amino acid sequence: CAAFGGRRDNEKLFF.

This clonotype has ten or more counts. This chain links TRBV28 with TRBJ2-7; TRBD2 is a possible D gene (6 bases). From germline, CDR1 is MDHEN and CDR2 SYDVKM. V lost 7 bases to trimming and J lost 0 bases, with 16 bases between them. CDR3 size: 15 residues. The CDR3 region is CASKRRGANSYEQYF. In nucleotides, the CDR3 is TGTGCCAGCAAAAGGAGGGGCGCCAACTCCTACGAGCAGTACTTC.

This clonotype was detected ten times or more. This chain connects TRBV6-2 or TRBV6-3 to TRBJ2-7; the D gene is possibly TRBD2 (6 bases). CDR1 is MNHEY, CDR2 SVGEGT, per germline. V was trimmed by 5 bases and J by 4 bases, leaving 6 bases between them. CDR3 length: 11 amino acids. CDR3 nucleotide sequence: TGTGCCAGCAGTCGGGGGTACGAGCAGTACTTC. This codes for CASSRGYEQYF.

Only a few counts were recorded for this clonotype. V usage is TRBV18 and J usage is TRBJ2-3, with 9 bases identical to TRBD1. The J segment lost 2 bases and the V segment lost 3 bases, leaving 3 bases of the junction unmatched. Germline loops: CDR1 KGHSH, CDR2 LQKENI. This CDR3 has 15 residues. In nucleotides, the CDR3 is TGTGCCAGCTCACCCGGGACAGGGATCACAGATACGCAGTATTTT. It specifies CASSPGTGITDTQYF.

Many counts were recorded for this clonotype. The rearrangement links TRBV2 to TRBJ2-7; 8 bases fit TRBD1. Germline V lookup: CDR1 SNHLY, CDR2 FYNNEI. Trimming at V came to 1 base and at J to 3 bases, leaving 2 bases not matched to a gene. The CDR3 loop spans 14 amino acids. Written as DNA, the CDR3 is TGTGCCAGCAGTGAAGACAGGGGGGACTACGAGCAGTACTTC. This encodes CASSEDRGDYEQYF. The full variable domain, completed using reference TRBV2 and TRBJ2-7, is EPEVTQTPSHQVTQMGQEVILRCVPISNHLYFYWYRQILGQKVEFLVSFYNNEISEKSEIFDDQFSVERPDGSNFTLKIRSTKLEDSAMYFCASSEDRGDYEQYFGPGTRLTVT.

This clonotype was seen ten or more times. The CDR3 loop is CASSPGTGSYEQYF. The CDR3 nucleotides are TGTGCCAGCAGTCCCGGGACAGGGTCCTACGAGCAGTACTTC. This sequence joins TRBV6-5 and TRBJ2-7; 9 nucleotides agree with TRBD1. After removal of 5 bases from V and 1 base from J, the junction contained 3 bases not matched to a gene. Germline V CDR1 and CDR2: MNHEY, SVGAGI. There are 14 residues in the CDR3.

This chain uses TRBV20-1 with TRBJ1-2; maybe TRBD1 (5 bases). CDR1 is DFQATT, CDR2 SNEGSKA, per germline (reference sequence). There are 13 residues in the CDR3. Trimming left V 3 bases short and J 5 bases short, with 13 bases between. CDR3 region: CSARSWGKYGYTF. The CDR3 nucleotides are TGCAGTGCTAGGAGCTGGGGCAAATATGGCTACACCTTC.

This clonotype appeared many times. The CDR3 bases are TGTGCCAGCAGCTTAGATTTTCGCGGGGTCTATACAGATACGCAGTATTTT. It codes for CASSLDFRGVYTDTQYF. The rearrangement joins TRBV11-3 to TRBJ2-3, with D tentatively TRBD2 (6 bases). The germline CDR1 and CDR2 sequences are SGHNT and YENEEA. Trimming took off 0 bases at V and 3 bases at J, with 16 bases between the two ends. This CDR3 contains 17 residues. Variable domain in full (rest from reference TRBV11-3 and TRBJ2-3): EAGVVQSPRYKIIEKKQPVAFWCNPISGHNTLYWYLQNLGQGPELLIRYENEEAVDDSQLPKDRFSAERLKGVDSTLKIQPAELGDSAVYLCASSLDFRGVYTDTQYFGPGTRLTVL.

With regard to this clonotype: Just one base apart from a much larger clone, this may be a read error. CDR3 protein: CASSHTGAGDLFF. CDR3 bases: TGCGCCAGCAGCCACACAGGGGCCGGGGACCTGTTTTTT. The V and J genes are TRBV5-1 and TRBJ2-2; 7 bases are shared with TRBD1. The CDR3 extends over 13 amino acids. CDR1 and CDR2 from the germline V gene are SGHRS and YFSETQ.

Of note for this clonotype: The CDR3 ends on some other residue instead of the conserved phenylalanine or tryptophan, so this is likely a read error. J is TRBJ2-2 and V is TRBV18; tentative D call: TRBD2 (6 bases). This CDR3 spans 17 amino acids. Trimming took off 4 bases at V and 0 bases at J, with 15 bases between the two ends. Germline CDR1 and CDR2: KGHSH and LQKENI. CDR3 bases: TGTGCCAGCTCACTAATCGGGAGAGGCTCGAACACCGGGGAGCTGTTTTTG. Encoded protein: CASSLIGRGSNTGELFL.

The chain combines TRBV12-3 or TRBV12-4 with TRBJ1-6; D gene ambiguous. V lost 2 bases to trimming and J lost 1 base, with 12 bases between them. The CDR3 consists of 17 residues. The DNA for the CDR3 is TGTGCCAGCAGTTTAACTAGCGAAGGGTCCTATAATTCACCCCTCCACTTT. This codes for CASSLTSEGSYNSPLHF.

Note on this clonotype: The conserved final phenylalanine or tryptophan is absent from the CDR3, which likely points to a read error. This sequence joins TRBV5-4 and TRBJ2-3, with 8 bases matching TRBD2. V trimming: 5 bases; J trimming: 4 bases; junction bases outside the gene matches: 9. This CDR3 has 15 residues. Germline loops: CDR1 SGHNT, CDR2 YYREEE (reference sequence). The DNA for the CDR3 is TGTGCCAGCAGGGTACTAGCGGCAGGTCCAGATACGCAGTATCTT. It is translated as CASRVLAAGPDTQYL.

At least ten counts were recorded for this clonotype. This chain uses TRBV30 with TRBJ1-5; the D gene is possibly TRBD1 (6 bases). Germline V CDR1 and CDR2: GTSNPN, SVGIG (reference sequence). V shed 2 bases and J shed 4 bases, with 12 bases lying between them. The CDR3 loop spans 14 amino acids. The CDR3 protein is CAWSPKGGNQPQHF. For the CDR3, the DNA is TGTGCCTGGAGTCCCAAAGGGGGGAATCAGCCCCAGCATTTT.

CDR3 loop: CSGNPGLDNEQFF. The CDR3 region has the DNA TGCAGCGGCAACCCCGGCTTGGACAATGAGCAGTTCTTC. V gene TRBV29-1 combines with J gene TRBJ2-1; D is uncertain. CDR3 size: 13 residues. CDR1 SQVTM and CDR2 ANQGSEA come from the germline V gene. Deletions cut 7 bases from V and 5 bases from J, with 15 bases between.

Note on this clonotype: Possible read error: a much larger clone is one base away. V is TRBV10-3 and J is TRBJ1-5; D remains unclear. The V gene's germline CDR1 is ENHRY and CDR2 SYGVKD. There are 14 residues in the CDR3. CDR3 DNA sequence: TGTGCCAGCAGTCAGGAATTCAGCAATCGGCCCCAGCATTTT. Translated, it gives CASSQEFSNRPQHF.

This clonotype has more than one count but fewer than ten. A much more abundant neighbour one base away suggests this may be a read error. The chain joins TRBV5-6 to TRBJ1-4, with TRBD1 as a possible D gene (6 bases). Deletions cut 4 bases from V and 7 bases from J, with 17 bases between. This CDR3 has 15 residues. Germline CDR1 and CDR2: SGHDT and YYEEEE. CDR3 sequence: CASSDNRAIREKLFF. The CDR3 DNA reads TGTGCCAGCAGCGACAACAGGGCGATACGTGAAAAACTGTTTTTT. Filled out from reference TRBV5-6 and TRBJ1-4, the complete variable domain reads DAGVTQSPTHLIKTRGQQVTLRCSPKSGHDTVSWYQQALGQGPQFIFQYYEEEERQRGNFPDRFSGHQFPNYSSELNVNALLLGDSALYLCASSDNRAIREKLFFGSGTQLSVL.

This clonotype was seen many times. The chain uses TRBV5-1 and TRBJ2-5; D gene unclear. Germline values: CDR1 SGHRS, CDR2 YFSETQ. Trimming took 1 base from V and 7 from J, leaving 5 bases between them. CDR3 length: 11 residues. In DNA, the CDR3 is TGCGCCAGCAGCTTGTCGGGGACCCAGTACTTC. This translates into CASSLSGTQYF.

This clonotype was found many times. The chain couples TRBV5-1 to TRBJ2-6; D gene ambiguous. The V gene's germline CDR1 is SGHRS and CDR2 YFSETQ. The CDR3 is 16 amino acids. Trimming pared 4 bases from V and 3 bases from J, leaving 14 bases between. This chain's CDR3 is CASSPQPGYGANVLTF. The CDR3 DNA follows: TGCGCCAGCAGCCCCCAACCCGGCTATGGGGCCAACGTCCTGACTTTC.

This clonotype was seen repeatedly, ten times or more. This rearrangement joins TRBV6-4 to TRBJ1-3; 8 bases are shared with TRBD1. J lost 4 bases, V lost 7 bases, and 9 bases had no gene match. CDR1 is MRHNA, CDR2 SNTAGT, per germline. The CDR3 contains 15 residues. The CDR3 sequence: CASMTGVSVGNTIYF. Here the CDR3 DNA reads TGTGCCAGCATGACAGGGGTTAGTGTAGGAAACACCATATATTTT.

Many counts were recorded for this clonotype. This chain uses TRBV6-1 with TRBJ1-6, with 12 bases matching TRBD1. V lost 6 bases to trimming and J lost 9 bases; unmatched junction nucleotides: 3. Germline CDR1 reads MNHNS; CDR2 reads SASEGT. This CDR3 has 14 amino acids. For the CDR3, the DNA is TGTGCCAGCAGGGGACAGGGGGCAAGTTCACCCCTCCACTTT. Translated: CASRGQGASSPLHF.

In this sample, this clonotype turned up many times. This sequence joins TRBV30 and TRBJ2-7, with D possibly being TRBD2 (6 bases). Germline CDR1 and CDR2: GTSNPN and SVGIG (reference sequence). The CDR3 has 14 residues. V gave up 6 bases and J gave up 4 bases, with 19 bases separating them. Here the CDR3 DNA reads TGTGCCTGCGCCCCTAGCGCGCTGGGGTACGAGCAGTACTTC. Its protein is CACAPSALGYEQYF.

This clonotype was detected ten times or more. The chain uses TRBV7-9 and TRBJ2-2; 10 bases match TRBD1. In germline, CDR1 is SEHNR, CDR2 FQNEAQ (reference sequence). This CDR3 region has 16 residues. V dropped 5 bases and J dropped 4; count of bases not matched to a gene: 7. This CDR3 is CASSPDRGRGTGELFF. DNA for the CDR3: TGTGCCAGCAGCCCAGACAGGGGGCGCGGCACCGGGGAGCTGTTTTTT.

This clonotype was picked up many times. The chain uses TRBV19 and TRBJ2-7; D remains ambiguous. CDR3 length: 13 residues. CDR1 is LNHDA and CDR2 is SQIVND in the germline V gene (reference sequence). The V and J ends lost 3 bases and 6 bases respectively, with 12 bases between them. CDR3 coding DNA: TGTGCCAGTAGTATCACGTCTCCCGGCGAGCAGTACTTC. Its translation: CASSITSPGEQYF.

The chain is built from TRBV4-1 and TRBJ2-5; D perhaps matches TRBD1 (5 bases). CDR3 length: 15 residues. V was cut by 1 base and J by 5 bases, with 14 bases left in between. Germline-derived CDR1 and CDR2 are MGHRA and YSYEKL. The CDR3 DNA is TGCGCCAGCAGCCAAGCTGGGGCCAGCACGGAGACCCAGTACTTC. Amino acids: CASSQAGASTETQYF.

Many counts were recorded for this clonotype. CDR3 DNA sequence: TGTGCCAGCAGCGCGGAGTGGACAGCAAATTCACCCCTCCACTTT. Amino acids: CASSAEWTANSPLHF. V gene TRBV6-1 combines with J gene TRBJ1-6, with D perhaps matching TRBD1 (6 bases). The CDR3 runs to 15 residues. Looked up from germline, CDR1 is MNHNS and CDR2 is SASEGT. V was pared by 6 bases and J by 7 bases, with 16 bases between.

A word on this clonotype: The junction differs from germline at one of its ends, possibly a read error. The chain is built from TRBV20-1 and TRBJ2-1, with D tentatively TRBD2 (6 bases). Germline V lookup: CDR1 DFQATT, CDR2 SNEGSKA (reference sequence). The CDR3 totals 15 residues. Here the CDR3 DNA reads TGCAGTGCTAGAGGAGGGAGCGGGCCCTATAATGAGCAGCTCTTC. It is translated as CSARGGSGPYNEQLF.

This clonotype was seen repeatedly, ten times or more. This chain links TRBV5-1 with TRBJ2-5; 9 bases are a match to TRBD2. Trimming at V came to 4 bases and at J to 7 bases, leaving 8 bases not matched to a gene. The CDR3 is made up of 14 amino acids. Germline V lookup: CDR1 SGHRS, CDR2 YFSETQ. The CDR3 nucleotides are TGCGCCAGCAGCGAATCGAGGCGGGGGGGGACCCAGTACTTC. Translated: CASSESRRGGTQYF.